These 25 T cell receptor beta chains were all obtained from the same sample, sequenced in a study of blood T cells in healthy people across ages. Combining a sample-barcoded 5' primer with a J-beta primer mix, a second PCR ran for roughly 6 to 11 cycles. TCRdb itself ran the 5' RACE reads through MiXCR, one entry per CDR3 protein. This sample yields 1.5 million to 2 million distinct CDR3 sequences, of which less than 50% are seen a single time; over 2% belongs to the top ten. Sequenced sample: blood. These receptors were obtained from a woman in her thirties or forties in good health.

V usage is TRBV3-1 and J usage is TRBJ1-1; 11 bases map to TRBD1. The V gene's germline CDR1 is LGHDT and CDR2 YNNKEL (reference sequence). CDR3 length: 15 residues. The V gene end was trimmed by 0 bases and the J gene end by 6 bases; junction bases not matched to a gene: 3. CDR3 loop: CASSQEPGQGAEAFF. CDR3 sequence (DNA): TGTGCCAGCAGCCAAGAACCGGGACAGGGGGCTGAAGCTTTCTTT. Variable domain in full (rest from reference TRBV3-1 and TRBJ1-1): DTAVSQTPKYLVTQMGNDKSIKCEQNLGHDTMYWYKQDSKKFLKIMFSYNNKELIINETVPNRFSPKSPDKAHLNLHINSLELGDSAVYFCASSQEPGQGAEAFFGQGTRLTVV.

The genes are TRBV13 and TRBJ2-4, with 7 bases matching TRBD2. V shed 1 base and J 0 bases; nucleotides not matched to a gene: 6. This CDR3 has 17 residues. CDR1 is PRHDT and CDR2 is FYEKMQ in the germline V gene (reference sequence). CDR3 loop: CASSLEGEGTAKNIQYF. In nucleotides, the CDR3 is TGTGCCAGCAGCTTAGAAGGGGAGGGAACAGCCAAAAACATTCAGTACTTC.

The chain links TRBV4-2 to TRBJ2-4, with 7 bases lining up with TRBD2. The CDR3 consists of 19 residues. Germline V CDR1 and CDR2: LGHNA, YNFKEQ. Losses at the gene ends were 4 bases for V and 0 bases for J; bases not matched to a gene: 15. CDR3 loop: CASSPKTFGGREAKNIQYF. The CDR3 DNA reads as TGTGCCAGCAGCCCGAAGACATTCGGCGGGAGAGAAGCCAAAAACATTCAGTACTTC.

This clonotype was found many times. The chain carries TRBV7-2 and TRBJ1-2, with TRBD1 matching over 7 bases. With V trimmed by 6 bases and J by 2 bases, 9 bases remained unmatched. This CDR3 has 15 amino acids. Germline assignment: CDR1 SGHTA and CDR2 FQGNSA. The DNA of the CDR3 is TGTGCCAGCAGATCTACAGGGGTGGCCAACTATGGCTACACCTTC. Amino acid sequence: CASRSTGVANYGYTF.

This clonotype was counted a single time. The CDR3 here is CASSYPTGTGDPNEQFF. As DNA, the CDR3 is TGTGCCAGCAGTTACCCTACGGGGACAGGGGACCCCAATGAGCAGTTCTTC. The rearrangement joins TRBV6-2 or TRBV6-3 to TRBJ2-1; 10 bases line up with TRBD1. With 2 bases clipped from V and 6 bases from J, the junction kept 10 bases outside the gene matches. The CDR3 extends over 17 amino acids. Looked up from germline, CDR1 is MNHEY and CDR2 is SVGEGT.

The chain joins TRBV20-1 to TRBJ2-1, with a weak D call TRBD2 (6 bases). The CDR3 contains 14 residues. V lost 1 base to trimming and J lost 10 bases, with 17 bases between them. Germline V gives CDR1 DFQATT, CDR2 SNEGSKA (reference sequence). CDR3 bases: TGCAGTGCTAGAGCGGCGGGGTCAAGACGGGAGCAGTTCTTC. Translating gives CSARAAGSRREQFF.

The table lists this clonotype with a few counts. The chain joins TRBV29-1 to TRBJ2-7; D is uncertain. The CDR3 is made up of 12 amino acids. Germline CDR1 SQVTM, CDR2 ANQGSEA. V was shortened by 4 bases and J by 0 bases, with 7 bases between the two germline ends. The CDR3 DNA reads TGCAGCGTTGTTGCCAGCTCCTACGAGCAGTACTTC. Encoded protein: CSVVASSYEQYF.

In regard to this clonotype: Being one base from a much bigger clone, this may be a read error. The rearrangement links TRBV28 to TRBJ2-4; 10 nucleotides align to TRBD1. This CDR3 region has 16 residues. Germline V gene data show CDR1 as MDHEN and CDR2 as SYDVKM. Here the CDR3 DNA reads TGTGCCAGCAGTTCCGGGACAGGGGCGTCCAAAAACATTCGGTACTTC. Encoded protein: CASSSGTGASKNIRYF.

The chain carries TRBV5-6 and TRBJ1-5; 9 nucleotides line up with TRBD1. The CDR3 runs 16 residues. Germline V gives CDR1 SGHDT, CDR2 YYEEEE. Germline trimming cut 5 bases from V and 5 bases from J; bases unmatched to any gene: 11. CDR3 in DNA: TGTGCCAGCAGTCCAAGTGTGGGACAGGGAGATCAGCCCCAGCATTTT. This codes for CASSPSVGQGDQPQHF.

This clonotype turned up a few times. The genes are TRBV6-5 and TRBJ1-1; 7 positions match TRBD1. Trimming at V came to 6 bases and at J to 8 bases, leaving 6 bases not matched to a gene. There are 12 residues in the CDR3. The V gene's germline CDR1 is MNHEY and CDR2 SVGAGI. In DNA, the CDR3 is TGTGCCAGCAGCCGCGACAGGGAGGAAGCTTTCTTT. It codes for CASSRDREEAFF.

CDR3 in amino acids: CASSLSRSKGQETQYF. The CDR3 DNA sequence: TGTGCCAGCAGTTTATCGAGGAGTAAGGGCCAAGAGACCCAGTACTTC. The chain has TRBV27 and TRBJ2-5; D ambiguous. The V gene's germline CDR1 is MNHEY and CDR2 SMNVEV (reference sequence). The CDR3 is made up of 16 amino acids. V lost 0 bases and J lost 1, with 12 bases in between.

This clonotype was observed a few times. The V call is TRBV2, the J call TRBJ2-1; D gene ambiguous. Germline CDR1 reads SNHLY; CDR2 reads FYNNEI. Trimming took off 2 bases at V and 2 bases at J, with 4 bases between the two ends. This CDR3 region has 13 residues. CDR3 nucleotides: TGTGCCAGCAGTGAATTGCCCTACAATGAGCAGTTCTTC. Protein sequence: CASSELPYNEQFF.

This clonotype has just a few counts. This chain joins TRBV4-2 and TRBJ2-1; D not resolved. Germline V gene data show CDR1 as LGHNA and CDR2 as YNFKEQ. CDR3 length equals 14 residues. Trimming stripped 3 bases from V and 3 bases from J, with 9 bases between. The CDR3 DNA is TGTGCCAGCAGCCAGACACGAGGCTACAATGAGCAGTTCTTC. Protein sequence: CASSQTRGYNEQFF.

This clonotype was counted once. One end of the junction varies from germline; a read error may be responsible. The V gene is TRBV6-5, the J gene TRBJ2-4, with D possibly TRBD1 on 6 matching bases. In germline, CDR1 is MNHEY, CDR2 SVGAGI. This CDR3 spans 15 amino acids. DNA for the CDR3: TGTGCCAGCAGTTATGGGGCCGGACAGTCAAACATTCAGTGCTTC. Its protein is CASSYGAGQSNIQCF.

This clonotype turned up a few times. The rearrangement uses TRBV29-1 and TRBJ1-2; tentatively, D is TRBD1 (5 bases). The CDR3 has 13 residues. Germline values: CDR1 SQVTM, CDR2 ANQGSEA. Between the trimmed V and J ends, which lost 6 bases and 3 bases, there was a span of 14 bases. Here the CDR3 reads CSVPIRADYGYTF. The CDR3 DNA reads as TGCAGCGTCCCAATCAGGGCTGACTATGGCTACACCTTC.

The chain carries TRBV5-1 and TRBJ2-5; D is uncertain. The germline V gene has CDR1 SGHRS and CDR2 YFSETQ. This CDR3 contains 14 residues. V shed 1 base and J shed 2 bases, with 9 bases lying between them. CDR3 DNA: TGCGCCAGCAGCTTGTCGATGGTACAAGAGACCCAGTACTTC. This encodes CASSLSMVQETQYF.

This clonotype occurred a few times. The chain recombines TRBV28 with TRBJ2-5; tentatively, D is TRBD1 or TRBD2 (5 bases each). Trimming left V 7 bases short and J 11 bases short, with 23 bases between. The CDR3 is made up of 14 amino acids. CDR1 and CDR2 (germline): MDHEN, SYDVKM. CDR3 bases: TGTGCCAGCATCAAGTTGGACCTGCTGGGGGAGCAGTACTTC. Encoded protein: CASIKLDLLGEQYF.

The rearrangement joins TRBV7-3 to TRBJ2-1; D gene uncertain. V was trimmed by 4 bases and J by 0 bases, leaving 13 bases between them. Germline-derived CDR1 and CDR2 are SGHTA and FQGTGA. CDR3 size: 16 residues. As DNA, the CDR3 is TGTGCCAGCAGCTCTAGACCGAGCAGCTCCTACAATGAGCAGTTCTTC. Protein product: CASSSRPSSSYNEQFF.

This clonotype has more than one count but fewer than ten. The CDR3 spells CASSPLGLAGGYEQFF. The CDR3 DNA sequence: TGCGCCAGCAGCCCCTTGGGACTAGCGGGCGGGTATGAGCAGTTCTTC. The V and J genes are TRBV5-1 and TRBJ2-1; 12 bases map to TRBD2. Germline assignment: CDR1 SGHRS and CDR2 YFSETQ. This CDR3 comprises 16 residues. Losses at the gene ends were 4 bases for V and 8 bases for J; bases not matched to a gene: 10.

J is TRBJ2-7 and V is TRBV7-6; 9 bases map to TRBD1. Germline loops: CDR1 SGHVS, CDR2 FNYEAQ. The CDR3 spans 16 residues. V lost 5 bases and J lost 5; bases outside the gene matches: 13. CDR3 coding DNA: TGTGCCAGCAGCCCATCCCTTACAGGGGGCGGGCACGAGCAGTACTTC. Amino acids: CASSPSLTGGGHEQYF.

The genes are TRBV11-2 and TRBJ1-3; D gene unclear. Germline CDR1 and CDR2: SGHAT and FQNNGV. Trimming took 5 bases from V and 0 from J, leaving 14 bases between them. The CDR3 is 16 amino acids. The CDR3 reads CASSPRGSYSGNTIYF. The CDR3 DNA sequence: TGTGCCAGCAGCCCCCGAGGGTCGTACTCTGGAAACACCATATATTTT. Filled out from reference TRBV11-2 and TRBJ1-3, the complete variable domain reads EAGVAQSPRYKIIEKRQSVAFWCNPISGHATLYWYQQILGQGPKLLIQFQNNGVVDDSQLPKDRFSAERLKGVDSTLKIQPAKLEDSAVYLCASSPRGSYSGNTIYFGEGSWLTVV.

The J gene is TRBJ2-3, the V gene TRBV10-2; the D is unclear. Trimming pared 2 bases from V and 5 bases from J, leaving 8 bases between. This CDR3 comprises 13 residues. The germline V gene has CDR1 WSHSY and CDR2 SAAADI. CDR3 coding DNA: TGCGCCAGCAGTGAGATCCGAGGAGATACGCAGTATTTT. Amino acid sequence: CASSEIRGDTQYF.

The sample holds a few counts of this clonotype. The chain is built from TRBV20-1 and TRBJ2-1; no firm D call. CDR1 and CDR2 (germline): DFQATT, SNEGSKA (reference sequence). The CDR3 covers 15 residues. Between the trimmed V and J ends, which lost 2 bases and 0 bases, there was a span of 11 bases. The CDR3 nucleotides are TGCAGTGCTAGACGGGTCGGTAGCTCCTACAATGAGCAGTTCTTC. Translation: CSARRVGSSYNEQFF.

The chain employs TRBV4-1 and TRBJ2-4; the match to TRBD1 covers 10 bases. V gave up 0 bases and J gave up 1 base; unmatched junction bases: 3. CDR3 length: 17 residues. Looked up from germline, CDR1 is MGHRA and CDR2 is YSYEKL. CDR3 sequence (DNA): TGCGCCAGCAGCCAAGAGGGACAGGGGTTTGCCAAAAACATTCAGTACTTC. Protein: CASSQEGQGFAKNIQYF.

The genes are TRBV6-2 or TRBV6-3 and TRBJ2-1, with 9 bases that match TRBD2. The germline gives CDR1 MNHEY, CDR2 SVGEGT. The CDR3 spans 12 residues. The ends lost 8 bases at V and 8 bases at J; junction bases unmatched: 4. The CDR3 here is CASSGTSYEQFF. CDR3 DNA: TGTGCCAGCTCCGGGACTAGCTATGAGCAGTTCTTC.